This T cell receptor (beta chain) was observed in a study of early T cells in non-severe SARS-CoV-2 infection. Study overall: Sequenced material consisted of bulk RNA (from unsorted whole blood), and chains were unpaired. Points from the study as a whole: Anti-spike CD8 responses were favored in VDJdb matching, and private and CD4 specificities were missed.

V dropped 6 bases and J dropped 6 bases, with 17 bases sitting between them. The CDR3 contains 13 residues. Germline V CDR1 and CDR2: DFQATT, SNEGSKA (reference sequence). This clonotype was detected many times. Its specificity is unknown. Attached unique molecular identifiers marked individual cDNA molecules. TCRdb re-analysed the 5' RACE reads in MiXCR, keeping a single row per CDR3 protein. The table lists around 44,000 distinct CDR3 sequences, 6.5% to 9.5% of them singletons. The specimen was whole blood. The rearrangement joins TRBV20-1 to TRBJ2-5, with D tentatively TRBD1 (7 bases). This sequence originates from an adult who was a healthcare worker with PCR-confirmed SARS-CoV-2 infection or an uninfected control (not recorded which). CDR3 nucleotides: TGCAGTGCCCGACGACAGGGAGGAAAGACCCAGTACTTC. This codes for CSARRQGGKTQYF.